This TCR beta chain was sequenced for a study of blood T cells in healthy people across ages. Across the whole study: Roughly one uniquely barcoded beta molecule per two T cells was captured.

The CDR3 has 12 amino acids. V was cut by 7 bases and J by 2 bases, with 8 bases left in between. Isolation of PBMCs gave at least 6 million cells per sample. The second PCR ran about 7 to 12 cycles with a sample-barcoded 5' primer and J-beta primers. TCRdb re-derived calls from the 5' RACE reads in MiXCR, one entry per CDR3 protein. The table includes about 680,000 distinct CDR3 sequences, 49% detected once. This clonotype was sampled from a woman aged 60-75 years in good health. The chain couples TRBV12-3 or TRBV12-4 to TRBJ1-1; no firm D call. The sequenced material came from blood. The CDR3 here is CASTQYNTEAFF. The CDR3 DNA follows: TGTGCCAGCACCCAGTACAACACTGAAGCTTTCTTT.